This T cell receptor (beta chain) was sequenced for a study of OX40 agonist ivuxolimab in advanced cancers. For the study at large: Recorded diagnoses for dose-escalation patients were hepatocellular carcinoma, melanoma, renal cell or head and neck cancer.

In germline, CDR1 is MGHRA, CDR2 YSYEKL. The CDR3 runs 13 residues. The V gene lost 6 bases and the J gene lost 7 bases, with 12 bases spanning the gap. Concerning this clone itself: The antigen is unknown.

General study findings and limits: Among expanded peripheral T cells, antigen specificity went undetermined. Clonal expansion among partial responders at 0.1-3.0 mg/kg ranked near the lowest.

The assay was immunoSEQ multiplex PCR, and TCRdb's table has in-frame clones only and misses some. The sample shows around 51,000 clones, about 80% of them seen only once. The source is an adult with an advanced solid tumor such as melanoma, head and neck, liver or kidney cancer. The rearrangement uses TRBV4-1 and TRBJ1-4; the D is unclear. The sequencing used CD4+ or CD8+ T cells sorted from blood, collected in a trial of the OX40 agonist ivuxolimab. The CDR3 spells CASSVSLAEKLFF. DNA of the CDR3: TGCGCCAGCAGTGTCAGCCTTGCTGAAAAACTGTTTTTT.